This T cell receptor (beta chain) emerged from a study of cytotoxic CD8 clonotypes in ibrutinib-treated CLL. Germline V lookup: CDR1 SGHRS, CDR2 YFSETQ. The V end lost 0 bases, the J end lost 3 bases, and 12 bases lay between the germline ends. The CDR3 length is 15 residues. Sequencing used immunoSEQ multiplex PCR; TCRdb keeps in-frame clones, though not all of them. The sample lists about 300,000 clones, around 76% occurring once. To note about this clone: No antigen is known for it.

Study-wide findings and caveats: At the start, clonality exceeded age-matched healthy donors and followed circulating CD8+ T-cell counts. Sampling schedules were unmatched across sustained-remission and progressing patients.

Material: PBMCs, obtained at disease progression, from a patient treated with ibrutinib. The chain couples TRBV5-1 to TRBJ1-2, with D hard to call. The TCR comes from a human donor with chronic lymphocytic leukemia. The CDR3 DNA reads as TGCGCCAGCAGCTTGGATCGGGGTTTTGACTATGGCTACACCTTC. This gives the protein CASSLDRGFDYGYTF.